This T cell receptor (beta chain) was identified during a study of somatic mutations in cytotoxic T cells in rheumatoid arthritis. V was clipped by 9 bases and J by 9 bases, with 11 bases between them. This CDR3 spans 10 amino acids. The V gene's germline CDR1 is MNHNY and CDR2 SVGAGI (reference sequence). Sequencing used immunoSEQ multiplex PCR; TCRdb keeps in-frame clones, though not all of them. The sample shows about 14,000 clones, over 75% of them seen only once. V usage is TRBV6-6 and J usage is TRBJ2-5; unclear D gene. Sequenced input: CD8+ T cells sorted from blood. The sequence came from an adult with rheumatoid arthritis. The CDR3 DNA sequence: TGTGCCAGAACAGCAGTGCCCCAGTACTTC. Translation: CARTAVPQYF.